The present T cell receptor beta chain was sequenced within a study of cytomegalovirus exposure and HLA in healthy donors. About the study: Genotyping showed roughly 86% of over 350 donors falling in the Caucasian-associated ancestry cluster. Broader study findings: Presence/absence analyses rested on an assumption that sequencing depth was roughly uniform across donors.

Nominal health characterized the donors when sampled, though unrecorded immune exposures were likely. The germline CDR1 and CDR2 sequences are SGDLS and YYNGEE. This CDR3 comprises 15 residues. Trimming removed 4 bases from V and 3 bases from J; junction bases left unmatched: 7. Notes on this clone: Its antigen is undetermined.

PCR employed 60 Vbeta and 13 Jbeta primers. As handled by the study authors: A later analysis counted 65 million to 90 million unique TCR beta chains, 10 million to 12 million shared. Only in-frame clones appear in the TCRdb table, and some are missing; sequencing was by immunoSEQ multiplex PCR. V and J calls and clone size are those listed in that table; D and trimming were worked out from the DNA. This table holds around 130,000 clones, around 85% found once. The chain joins TRBV9 to TRBJ2-1, with 7 bases matching TRBD2. This sequence originates from a boy between 5 and 17 years old in good health and CMV-seronegative. Sequenced input: PBMCs. Written as DNA, the CDR3 is TGTGCCAGCAGCCCCCACGGCGGGAGCTACAATGAGCAGTTCTTC. Translation: CASSPHGGSYNEQFF.